This T cell receptor beta chain was sequenced in a study of blood T cells in healthy people across ages. Study observations and caveats: A strong correlation was seen between TCR beta diversity and naive T cell percentage. It was the long-lived donors that had more naive CD4+ cells and higher diversity than aged donors.

It was with a sample-barcoded 5' primer and a J-beta primer mix that a second PCR of about 6 to 11 cycles was run. Each CDR3 protein gets one entry after TCRdb re-called the 5' RACE reads with MiXCR. Of about 760,000 distinct CDR3 sequences listed, around 25% are singletons. For this clonotype: As yet, its antigen is unknown.

Another study also made use of these data, one on T cells of mothers and their children. That paper notes: M1S, a second-PCR primer, added sample barcodes and 2-4 random nucleotides.

This TCR came from a boy under 18 in good health. The source material was blood.

The CDR3 sequence: CASGSPSTSGPTGEQFF. The CDR3 DNA follows: TGTGCTAGTGGTTCCCCTTCGACTAGCGGTCCCACCGGGGAGCAGTTCTTC. The V and J genes are TRBV12-5 and TRBJ2-1; 9 bases map to TRBD2. CDR3 length: 17 residues. Germline loops: CDR1 LGHNT, CDR2 FRNRAP. Germline trimming cut 4 bases from V and 10 bases from J; bases unmatched to any gene: 17.